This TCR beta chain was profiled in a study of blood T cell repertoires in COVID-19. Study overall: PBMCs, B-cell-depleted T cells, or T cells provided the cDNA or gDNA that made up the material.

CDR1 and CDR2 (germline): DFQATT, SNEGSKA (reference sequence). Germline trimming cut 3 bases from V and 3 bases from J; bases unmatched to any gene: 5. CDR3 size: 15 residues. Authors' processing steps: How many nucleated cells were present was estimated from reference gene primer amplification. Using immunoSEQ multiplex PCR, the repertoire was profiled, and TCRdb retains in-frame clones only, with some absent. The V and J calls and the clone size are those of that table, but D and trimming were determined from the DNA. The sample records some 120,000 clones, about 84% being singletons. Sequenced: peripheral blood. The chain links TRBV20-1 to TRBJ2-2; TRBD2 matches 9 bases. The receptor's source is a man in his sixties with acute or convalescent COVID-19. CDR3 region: CSASWEREDTGELFF. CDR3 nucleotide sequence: TGCAGTGCTAGTTGGGAGCGGGAGGACACCGGGGAGCTGTTTTTT.